The table lists the clone carrying this T cell receptor (beta chain) with a few counts. The V and J ends lost 5 bases and 6 bases, in that order; junction bases with no gene match: 9. This CDR3 contains 14 residues. These data are taken from a study of T-cell memory formation after mild COVID-19. The TCR alpha and TCR beta cDNA libraries, bearing sample barcodes and UMIs, were generated by 5'RACE using constant-segment primers. TCRdb analysed the 5' RACE reads with MiXCR anew, one entry per CDR3 protein. The sample consists of a few hundred thousand distinct CDR3 sequences, approximately 21% of them appearing once.

J is TRBJ2-7 and V is TRBV12-3 or TRBV12-4; 8 bases are a match to TRBD2. The sample was PBMCs or a T cell subset sorted from them (not recorded which). This receptor was obtained from an adult woman who had mild COVID-19 (a few samples of this study predate the infection). Cell type and time point are not known. CDR3 sequence: CASSHGTSGREQYF. In DNA, the CDR3 is TGTGCCAGCAGTCACGGGACTAGTGGGCGCGAGCAGTACTTC.